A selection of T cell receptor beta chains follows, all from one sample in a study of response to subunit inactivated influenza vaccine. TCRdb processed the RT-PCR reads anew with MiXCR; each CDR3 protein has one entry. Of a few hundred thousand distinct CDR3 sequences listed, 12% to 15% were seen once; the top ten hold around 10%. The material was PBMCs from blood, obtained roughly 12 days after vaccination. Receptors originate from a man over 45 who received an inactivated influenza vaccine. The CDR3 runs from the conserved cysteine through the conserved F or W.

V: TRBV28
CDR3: CASSFKGSGNTIYF

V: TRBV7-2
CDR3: CASTLGQGYTDTQYF

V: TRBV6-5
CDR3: CASSYRQGHSPLHF

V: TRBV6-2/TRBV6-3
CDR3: CASSYPRTRESNEQFF

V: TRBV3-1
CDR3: CASSGRLAGIYNEQFF

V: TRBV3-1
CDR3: CASSQDPWRGTEQYF

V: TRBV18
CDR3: CASSRPGLAINEQFF

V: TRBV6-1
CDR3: CASSRDRGTEAFF

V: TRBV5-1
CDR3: CASSPRGVTDTQYF

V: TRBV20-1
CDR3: CSAPSRQGLNQPQHF

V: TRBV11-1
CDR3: CASGTGGRSFTANYGYTF